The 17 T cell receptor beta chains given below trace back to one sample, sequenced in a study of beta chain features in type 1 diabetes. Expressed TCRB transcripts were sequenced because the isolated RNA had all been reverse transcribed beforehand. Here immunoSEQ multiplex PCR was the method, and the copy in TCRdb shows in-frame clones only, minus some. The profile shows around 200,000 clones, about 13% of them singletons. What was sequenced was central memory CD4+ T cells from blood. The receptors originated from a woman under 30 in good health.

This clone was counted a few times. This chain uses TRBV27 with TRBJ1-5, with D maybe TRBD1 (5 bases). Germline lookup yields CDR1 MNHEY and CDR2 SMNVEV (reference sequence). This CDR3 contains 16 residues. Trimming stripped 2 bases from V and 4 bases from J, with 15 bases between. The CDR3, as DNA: TGTGCCAGCAGTTTACAGCCGAGTCAGGGTAATCAGCCCCAGCATTTT. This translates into CASSLQPSQGNQPQHF.

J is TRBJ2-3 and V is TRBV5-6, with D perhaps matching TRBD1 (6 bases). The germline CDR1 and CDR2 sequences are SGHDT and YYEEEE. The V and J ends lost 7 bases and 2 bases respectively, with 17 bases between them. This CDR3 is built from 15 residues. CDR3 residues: CASGGLGQNTDTQYF. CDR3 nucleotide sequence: TGTGCCAGCGGTGGACTCGGACAGAACACAGATACGCAGTATTTT.

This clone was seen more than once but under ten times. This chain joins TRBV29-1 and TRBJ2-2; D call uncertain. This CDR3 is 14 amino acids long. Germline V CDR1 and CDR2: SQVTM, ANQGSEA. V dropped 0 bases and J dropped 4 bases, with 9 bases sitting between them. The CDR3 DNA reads TGCAGCGTTGAAGAGGGCCGTGGCACCGGGGAGCTGTTTTTT. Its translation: CSVEEGRGTGELFF.

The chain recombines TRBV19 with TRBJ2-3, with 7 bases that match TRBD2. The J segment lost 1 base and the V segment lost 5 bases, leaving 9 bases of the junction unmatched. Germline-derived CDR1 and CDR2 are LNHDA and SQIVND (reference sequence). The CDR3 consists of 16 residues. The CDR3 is CASSQGGSRGTDTQYF. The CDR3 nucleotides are TGTGCCAGTAGTCAGGGAGGGAGTCGTGGCACAGATACGCAGTATTTT.

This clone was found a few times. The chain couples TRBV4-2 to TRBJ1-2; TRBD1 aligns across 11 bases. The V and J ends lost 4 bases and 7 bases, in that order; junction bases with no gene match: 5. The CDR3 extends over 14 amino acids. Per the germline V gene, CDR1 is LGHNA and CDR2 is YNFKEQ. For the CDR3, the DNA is TGTGCCAGCAGCCCAGCCGGGACAGGGGGTGGCTACACCTTC. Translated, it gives CASSPAGTGGGYTF.

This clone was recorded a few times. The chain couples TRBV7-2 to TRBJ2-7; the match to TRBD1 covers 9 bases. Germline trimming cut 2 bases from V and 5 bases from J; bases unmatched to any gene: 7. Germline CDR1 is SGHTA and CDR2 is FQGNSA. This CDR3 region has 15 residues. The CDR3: CASSLRRDRVHEQYF. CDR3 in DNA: TGTGCCAGCAGCTTAAGGAGGGACAGGGTCCACGAGCAGTACTTC.

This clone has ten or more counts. The CDR3 protein is CASGHGGSGANVLTF. CDR3 DNA sequence: TGTGCCTCCGGACACGGGGGCTCTGGGGCCAACGTCCTGACTTTC. The J gene is TRBJ2-6, the V gene TRBV30; maybe TRBD2 (6 bases). Germline CDR1 GTSNPN, CDR2 SVGIG (reference sequence). The CDR3 totals 15 residues. Trimming took 7 bases from V and 0 from J, leaving 13 bases between them.

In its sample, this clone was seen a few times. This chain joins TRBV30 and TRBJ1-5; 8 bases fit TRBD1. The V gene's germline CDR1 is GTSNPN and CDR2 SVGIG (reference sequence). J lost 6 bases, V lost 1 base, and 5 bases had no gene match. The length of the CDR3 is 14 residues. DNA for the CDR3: TGTGCCTGGAGTGGGCCAGGGGGCAGTCAGCCCCAGCATTTT. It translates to CAWSGPGGSQPQHF.

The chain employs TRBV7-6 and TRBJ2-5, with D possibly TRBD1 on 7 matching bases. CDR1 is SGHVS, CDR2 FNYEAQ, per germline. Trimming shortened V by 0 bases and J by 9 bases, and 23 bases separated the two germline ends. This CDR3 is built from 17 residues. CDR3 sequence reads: CASSLAEGRGYQGAQYF. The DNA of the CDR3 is TGTGCCAGCAGCTTAGCGGAGGGCAGGGGGTACCAAGGGGCCCAGTACTTC.

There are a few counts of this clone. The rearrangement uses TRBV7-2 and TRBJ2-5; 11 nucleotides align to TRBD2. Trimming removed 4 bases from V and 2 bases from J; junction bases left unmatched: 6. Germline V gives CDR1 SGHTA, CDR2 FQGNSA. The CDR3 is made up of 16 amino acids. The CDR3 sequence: CASSSKLAGAQETQYF. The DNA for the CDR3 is TGTGCCAGCAGCTCGAAACTAGCGGGGGCTCAAGAGACCCAGTACTTC.

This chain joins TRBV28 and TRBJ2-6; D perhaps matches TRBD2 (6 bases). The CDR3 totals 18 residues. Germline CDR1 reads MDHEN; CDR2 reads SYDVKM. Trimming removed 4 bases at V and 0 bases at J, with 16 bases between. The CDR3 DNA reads TGTGCCAGCAGTTCCCATCCTATCGGGAGCTCTGGGGCCAACGTCCTGACTTTC. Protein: CASSSHPIGSSGANVLTF.

The CDR3 sequence: CATSRDGRRRGDEKLFF. CDR3 sequence (DNA): TGTGCCACCAGCAGAGATGGGAGACGCCGCGGCGATGAAAAACTGTTTTTT. The chain employs TRBV15 and TRBJ1-4; D gene ambiguous. Germline V lookup: CDR1 LNHNV, CDR2 YYDKDF (reference sequence). V gave up 0 bases and J gave up 6 bases, with 17 bases separating them. The CDR3 has 17 amino acids. Full variable domain (remainder filled in from reference TRBV15 and TRBJ1-4): DAMVIQNPRYQVTQFGKPVTLSCSQTLNHNVMYWYQQKSSQAPKLLFHYYDKDFNNEADTPDNFQSRRPNTSFCFLDIRSPGLGDTAMYLCATSRDGRRRGDEKLFFGSGTQLSVL.

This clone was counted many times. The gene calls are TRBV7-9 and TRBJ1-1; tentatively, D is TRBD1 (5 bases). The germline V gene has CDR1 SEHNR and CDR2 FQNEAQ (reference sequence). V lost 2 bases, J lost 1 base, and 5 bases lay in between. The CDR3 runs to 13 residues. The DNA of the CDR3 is TGTGCCAGCAGCTTAACAGGGAACACTGAAGCTTTCTTT. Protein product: CASSLTGNTEAFF.

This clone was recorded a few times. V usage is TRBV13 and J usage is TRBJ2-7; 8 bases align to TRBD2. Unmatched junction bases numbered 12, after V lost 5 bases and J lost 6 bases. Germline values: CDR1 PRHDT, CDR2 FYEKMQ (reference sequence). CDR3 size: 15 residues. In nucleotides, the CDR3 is TGTGCCAGCAGCCGCCGGGCGGGAGGTTCCGGCGAGCAGTACTTC. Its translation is CASSRRAGGSGEQYF.

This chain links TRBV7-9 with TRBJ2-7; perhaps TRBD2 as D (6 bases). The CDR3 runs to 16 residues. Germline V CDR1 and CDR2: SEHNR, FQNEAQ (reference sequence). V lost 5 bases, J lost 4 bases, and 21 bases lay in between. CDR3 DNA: TGTGCCAGCAGCCCCGTAGGGACGGGAGTCAGTTACGAGCAGTACTTC. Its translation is CASSPVGTGVSYEQYF.

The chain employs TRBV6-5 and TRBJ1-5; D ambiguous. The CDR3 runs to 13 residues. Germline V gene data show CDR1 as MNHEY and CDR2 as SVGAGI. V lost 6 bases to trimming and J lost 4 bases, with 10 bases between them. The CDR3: CASRQTTNQPQHF. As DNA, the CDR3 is TGTGCCAGCAGACAAACGACAAATCAGCCCCAGCATTTT.

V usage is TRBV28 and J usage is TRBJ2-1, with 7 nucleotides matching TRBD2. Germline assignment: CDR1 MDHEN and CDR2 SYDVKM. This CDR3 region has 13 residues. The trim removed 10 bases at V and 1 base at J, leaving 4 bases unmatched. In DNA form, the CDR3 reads TGTGCCACCCTCGGGGGGTCCTACAATGAGCAGTTCTTC. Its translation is CATLGGSYNEQFF.